This T cell receptor beta chain was identified in a study of blood T cell repertoires in COVID-19. Study at large: In each case, the material was cDNA or gDNA derived from T cells, B-cell-depleted T cells, or PBMCs.

Original analysis: Cell counts per sample came from amplifying reference gene primers. Clones were read by immunoSEQ multiplex PCR, and TCRdb kept only the in-frame ones, dropping some. That table supplies the V and J calls and clone size; D and trimming were determined from the DNA. The sample holds about 320,000 clones, over 85% seen once. Categorization into cohorts depended on clinical history that participants reported. Symptom resolution, clearance, or two negative PCRs marked the recovered donors of Cohort 3. The germline V gene has CDR1 KGHSH and CDR2 LQKENI. The CDR3 is 14 residues long. Trimming took off 2 bases at V and 6 bases at J, with 8 bases between the two ends.

The V and J genes are TRBV18 and TRBJ1-6, with a tentative D call TRBD1 (5 bases). The TCR was taken from a man aged 60 to 75 who had recovered from COVID-19. The specimen sequenced was PBMCs or T cells enriched from blood (not recorded which). CDR3 residues: CASSPGTSNSPLHF. The CDR3 coding sequence is TGTGCCAGCTCACCAGGGACTTCTAATTCACCCCTCCACTTT. Supplemented by reference TRBV18 and TRBJ1-6, the full variable domain reads NAGVMQNPRHLVRRRGQEARLRCSPMKGHSHVYWYRQLPEEGLKFMVYLQKENIIDESGMPKERFSAEFPKEGPSILRIQQVVRGDSAAYFCASSPGTSNSPLHFGNGTRLTVT.